The TCR beta chain under discussion was sequenced for a study of blood T cells in healthy people across ages. Study-wide results and caveats: Higher diversity, along with more naive CD4+ cells, distinguished long-lived donors from aged donors. Higher naive T cell percentage went strongly together with higher TCR beta diversity. Estimates drawn from one million T cells were deemed to understate diversity.

Through a sample-barcoded 5' primer and a J-beta primer mix, a second PCR was run for about 6 to 12 cycles. Every sample returned 3 million or more CDR3-containing paired-end reads. MiXCR, applied by TCRdb to the 5' RACE reads, yields one record per CDR3 protein. The repertoire holds about 1.4 million distinct CDR3 sequences, with approximately 59% as singletons. The germline V gene has CDR1 LGHDT and CDR2 YNNKEL (reference sequence). V lost 0 bases and J 0 bases, leaving 6 bases between the germline ends. This CDR3 has 16 amino acids. The count of this clonotype is one. What it binds is not known. The material sequenced was blood. This chain connects TRBV3-1 to TRBJ2-6; D is unresolved. This TCR derives from a man younger than 35 in good health. For the CDR3, the DNA is TGTGCCAGCAGCCAAGATCTAGTCTCTGGGGCCAACGTCCTGACTTTC. This gives the protein CASSQDLVSGANVLTF.